One and the same sample provided the 17 T cell receptor beta chains below, sequenced in a study of blood T cell repertoires in COVID-19. The data were produced by immunoSEQ multiplex PCR, yet TCRdb's version contains in-frame clones alone and is incomplete. The sample records around 230,000 clones, roughly 85% being singletons. Material: peripheral blood. These receptor sequences come from a woman aged 40 to 50 with active or convalescent COVID-19.

A single count supports this clone. CDR3 sequence (DNA): TGTGCCAGCAGCTTAGGGGGGGAGACAGATACGCAGTATTTT. Amino acids: CASSLGGETDTQYF. The V call is TRBV7-9, the J call TRBJ2-3, with D possibly being TRBD2 (6 bases). The CDR3 contains 14 residues. The ends were cut back, 1 base at V and 3 bases at J, with 8 bases in the middle. The germline gives CDR1 SEHNR, CDR2 FQNEAQ (reference sequence).

This clone was observed a handful of times. This chain joins TRBV28 and TRBJ2-7; TRBD1 agrees at 8 bases. V dropped 5 bases and J dropped 2; count of bases not matched to a gene: 8. CDR3 length equals 15 residues. The V gene's germline CDR1 is MDHEN and CDR2 SYDVKM. The CDR3 here is CASSIRDRQAYEQYF. CDR3 coding DNA: TGTGCCAGCAGTATCCGGGACAGGCAAGCCTACGAGCAGTACTTC.

The J gene is TRBJ2-7, the V gene TRBV21-1; TRBD2 reflects the table's D call only, with no check against the DNA. TRBV21-1 is reported as a pseudogene. CDR3 size: 18 residues. The CDR3 loop reads CASSNSRGGRLSNYEQYF. The CDR3 coding sequence is TGTGCCAGCAGCAATTCTCGGGGGGGGCGCCTTTCGAACTACGAGCAGTACTTC.

The chain has TRBV24-1 and TRBJ2-3, with 16 bases identical to TRBD2. V lost 7 bases to trimming and J lost 4 bases; unmatched junction nucleotides: 1. The CDR3 runs to 15 residues. Germline V gives CDR1 KGHDR, CDR2 SFDVKD. CDR3 sequence reads: CATSGTSGGADTQYF. CDR3 nucleotide sequence: TGTGCCACCAGCGGGACTAGCGGGGGGGCAGATACGCAGTATTTT.

The V call is TRBV7-2, the J call TRBJ1-5, with D possibly being TRBD1 (5 bases). This CDR3 comprises 14 residues. The germline V gene encodes CDR1 SGHTA and CDR2 FQGNSA. The germline V and J ends were trimmed by 7 bases and 2 bases, with 12 bases remaining between them. CDR3 DNA: TGTGCCAGCACACAGGTGGTTGGCAATCAGCCCCAGCATTTT. Its protein product is CASTQVVGNQPQHF.

The chain is built from TRBV2 and TRBJ2-5; D is possibly TRBD1 (5 bases). V shed 5 bases and J shed 2 bases, with 9 bases lying between them. CDR3 length equals 13 residues. Germline CDR1 is SNHLY and CDR2 is FYNNEI. CDR3 in amino acids: CASSFQGQETQYF. The CDR3 DNA follows: TGTGCCAGCAGTTTTCAGGGTCAAGAGACCCAGTACTTC.

The genes are TRBV2 and TRBJ1-5, with a possible D match to TRBD1 (6 bases). The germline CDR1 and CDR2 sequences are SNHLY and FYNNEI. V was pared by 3 bases and J by 3 bases, with 9 bases between. The CDR3 loop spans 14 amino acids. CDR3 DNA: TGTGCCAGCAGTGATCAGGGGAACAATCAGCCCCAGCATTTT. It yields the protein CASSDQGNNQPQHF.

This clone occurred once. The chain has TRBV30 and TRBJ1-2; TRBD1 matches 10 bases. This CDR3 region has 14 residues. Germline V gene data show CDR1 as GTSNPN and CDR2 as SVGIG (reference sequence). V was pared by 3 bases and J by 4 bases, with 5 bases of the junction left unmatched. The DNA of the CDR3 is TGTGCCTGGAGGGGGACAGGGGTCCTCTATGGCTACACCTTC. This gives the protein CAWRGTGVLYGYTF.

The J gene is TRBJ2-3, the V gene TRBV5-1, with D uncertain. There are 16 residues in the CDR3. V was trimmed by 0 bases and J by 0 bases, leaving 11 bases between them. Germline V lookup: CDR1 SGHRS, CDR2 YFSETQ. CDR3 DNA sequence: TGCGCCAGCAGCTTGGCCGAGCTCTCCAGCACAGATACGCAGTATTTT. The encoded protein is CASSLAELSSTDTQYF.

The chain combines TRBV9 with TRBJ2-3; possible D gene TRBD2, 6 bases. The CDR3 length is 16 residues. The V end was cut by 1 base, the J end by 1 base, with 13 bases between. Per germline, CDR1 SGDLS and CDR2 YYNGEE. CDR3 protein: CASSVFGGVGTDTQYF. CDR3 bases: TGTGCCAGCAGCGTATTTGGCGGGGTGGGCACAGATACGCAGTATTTT.

V is TRBV5-4 and J is TRBJ2-5; TRBD2 matches at 12 bases. Trimming took 0 bases from V and 5 from J; bases not matched to a gene: 2. The length of the CDR3 is 15 residues. In germline, CDR1 is SGHNT, CDR2 YYREEE (reference sequence). This CDR3 is CASSLDGLAGETQYF. The CDR3 DNA follows: TGTGCCAGCAGCTTGGACGGACTAGCGGGGGAGACCCAGTACTTC.

This clone was picked up one time. The V call is TRBV12-5, the J call TRBJ2-1; TRBD2 aligns across 8 bases. V trimming: 2 bases; J trimming: 4 bases; junction bases outside the gene matches: 7. The CDR3 is made up of 16 amino acids. The germline V gene has CDR1 LGHNT and CDR2 FRNRAP. In DNA, the CDR3 is TGTGCTAGTGGTTTGTTACTAGCGGTCACATACAATGAGCAGTTCTTC. This encodes CASGLLLAVTYNEQFF.

The V and J genes are TRBV2 and TRBJ2-7; the D gene is possibly TRBD2 (7 bases). The length of the CDR3 is 15 residues. Germline CDR1 is SNHLY and CDR2 is FYNNEI. Trimming removed 4 bases from V and 10 bases from J, with 23 bases in between. The CDR3 protein is CASSAEGGVVKQQYF. CDR3 DNA: TGTGCCAGCAGTGCGGAGGGGGGGGTAGTTAAGCAACAGTACTTC.

This rearrangement joins TRBV19 to TRBJ1-2; TRBD1 agrees at 8 bases. Losses at the gene ends were 5 bases for V and 7 bases for J; bases not matched to a gene: 6. This CDR3 is built from 13 residues. Germline CDR1 reads LNHDA; CDR2 reads SQIVND (reference sequence). CDR3 sequence: CASSPSRGRGYTF. The CDR3 nucleotides read TGTGCCAGTAGTCCCAGCAGGGGGCGTGGCTACACCTTC.

In its sample, this clone was seen once. This chain connects TRBV6-2 or TRBV6-3 to TRBJ2-7, with TRBD2 matching over 7 bases. V lost 5 bases, J lost 2 bases, and 6 bases stayed unmatched. This CDR3 contains 14 residues. CDR1 is MNHEY and CDR2 is SVGEGT in the germline V gene. CDR3 coding DNA: TGTGCCAGCAGTGCGGCTAGCGGAACCTACGAGCAGTACTTC. Amino acid sequence: CASSAASGTYEQYF.

The rearrangement joins TRBV24-1 to TRBJ2-7; perhaps TRBD1 as D (6 bases). The CDR3 is 15 amino acids. Per the germline V gene, CDR1 is KGHDR and CDR2 is SFDVKD. Deletions cut 4 bases from V and 0 bases from J, with 12 bases between. The CDR3, as DNA: TGTGCCACCAGTGAGCAGGGGAAGGGCTCCTACGAGCAGTACTTC. Encoded protein: CATSEQGKGSYEQYF.

This clone was counted once. The V gene is TRBV27, the J gene TRBJ2-5, with 7 bases identical to TRBD2. CDR1 is MNHEY, CDR2 SMNVEV, per germline (reference sequence). The J segment lost 5 bases and the V segment lost 4 bases, leaving 4 bases of the junction unmatched. This CDR3 comprises 13 residues. Written as DNA, the CDR3 is TGTGCCAGCAGTTCAAGGGGAGGGGAGACCCAGTACTTC. Protein sequence: CASSSRGGETQYF.